The rows below give T cell receptor beta chains drawn from one sample of a study of follicular helper T cells after annual influenza vaccination. Method: immunoSEQ multiplex PCR; TCRdb's copy keeps in-frame clones and lacks some. The sample carries roughly 9,800 clones, roughly 80% recorded once. This sample comprised CXCR5+ CD38- circulating T follicular helper cells from blood, obtained 7 days after influenza vaccination. These receptors were obtained from an adult who received the influenza vaccine. Both conserved end residues are trimmed from each CDR3.

TRBV29-1,TRBJ1-2,SVGRGAGYGYT
TRBV6-1,TRBJ1-5,ASSEAGDDQPQH
TRBV4-1,TRBJ1-1,ASRERDGSSEAF
TRBV5-1,TRBJ2-7,ASSLGQGLKTYEQY
TRBV29-1,TRBJ1-2,SASGAYGYT
TRBV5-8,TRBJ2-2,ASSFDLGYTGELF
TRBV27,TRBJ2-3,ASSFLPLTGTRGT
TRBV5-1,TRBJ2-7,ASSLGGQQSIYEQY
TRBV27,TRBJ1-4,ASSPGGGWREKLF
TRBV4-1,TRBJ2-2,ASSQGTGTNTGELF
TRBV6-6,TRBJ1-2,ASSFGGTVVNYGYT
TRBV4-1,TRBJ2-6,ASSQKQGSGANVLT
TRBV7-9,TRBJ1-4,ASSAGNEGEKLF
TRBV23-1,TRBJ2-7,ASRPTGDEQY
TRBV19,TRBJ1-1,ASSIGGTPRTF
TRBV4-1,TRBJ1-3,ASSQYFYSGNTIY
TRBV27,TRBJ1-5,ASTVQSISNQPQH
TRBV15,TRBJ1-3,ATSRDRGGNTIY
TRBV25-1,TRBJ1-2,ASSDPVAYGYT
TRBV10-3,TRBJ2-5,AIGFSTGSETQY
TRBV5-8,TRBJ2-5,ASSSQTGYQETQY
TRBV7-2,TRBJ1-1,ASSVQMNTEAF
TRBV27,TRBJ2-1,ASSLGLPYNEQF
TRBV30,TRBJ2-2,AWSVRSNTGELF
TRBV28,TRBJ2-7,ASSPTRVGNEQY
TRBV28,TRBJ1-4,ASSLRMGATNEKLF
TRBV5-1,TRBJ1-3,ASSPGGIGNTIY
TRBV27,TRBJ2-4,ASRGTGGGINIQY
TRBV18,TRBJ1-3,ASSPPAGNTIY
TRBV6-5,TRBJ1-6,ASSYSNSNSPLH
TRBV11-3,TRBJ2-1,ASSFGLAGGNEQF
TRBV5-6,TRBJ2-1,ASSLWERLYNEQF
TRBV6-4,TRBJ2-1,ASTTQGTYGDEQF
TRBV9,TRBJ2-3,ASSPYSTDTQY
TRBV5-8,TRBJ1-5,ASSLKGAGNQPQH
TRBV4-3,TRBJ2-1,ASSRGAYNEQF
TRBV19,TRBJ1-3,ASHKTDYGNTIY
TRBV10-3,TRBJ2-2,AISGIPGPLTGELF
TRBV6-5,TRBJ2-7,ASSYETGTTYEQY
TRBV20-1,TRBJ2-1,SARVCMF
TRBV28,TRBJ2-3,ASSPPLGGGTDTQY
TRBV7-9,TRBJ2-3,ASSLTRADTQY
TRBV5-4,TRBJ1-1,ASSLPPTGGSTEAF
TRBV18,TRBJ1-4,ASSPGVEATNEKLF
TRBV14,TRBJ1-1,ASSITAGNTEAF
TRBV10-2,TRBJ2-3,ASSPITDTQY
TRBV5-1,TRBJ1-5,ASSTTGTGNQPQH
TRBV15,TRBJ2-1,ATHLAGGHNEQF
TRBV28,TRBJ1-5,ASSFLGQGVNQPQH
TRBV9,TRBJ2-3,ASARGNTDTQY
TRBV6-5,TRBJ1-2,ASSREVGGGYT
TRBV7-9,TRBJ2-6,ASSQTWGPGANVLT
TRBV15,TRBJ2-7,ATSHWGTGVYEQY
TRBV18,TRBJ2-1,ASSPPTQLEQF